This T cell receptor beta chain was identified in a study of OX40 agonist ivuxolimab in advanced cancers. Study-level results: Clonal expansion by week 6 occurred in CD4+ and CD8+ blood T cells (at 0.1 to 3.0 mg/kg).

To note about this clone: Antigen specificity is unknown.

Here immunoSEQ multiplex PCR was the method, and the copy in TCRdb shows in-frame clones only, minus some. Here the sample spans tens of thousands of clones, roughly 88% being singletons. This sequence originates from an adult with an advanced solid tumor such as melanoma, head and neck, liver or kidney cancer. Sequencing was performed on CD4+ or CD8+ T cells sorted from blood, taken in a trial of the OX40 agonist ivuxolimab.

CDR3 bases: TGCGCCAGCAGCTTAGACGGGACAGGGGGCTGGGAGACCCAGTACTTC. This translates into CASSLDGTGGWETQYF. The genes are TRBV5-1 and TRBJ2-5, with 12 bases matching TRBD1. CDR3 length equals 16 residues. V trimming: 2 bases; J trimming: 5 bases; junction bases outside the gene matches: 7. Germline assignment: CDR1 SGHRS and CDR2 YFSETQ.